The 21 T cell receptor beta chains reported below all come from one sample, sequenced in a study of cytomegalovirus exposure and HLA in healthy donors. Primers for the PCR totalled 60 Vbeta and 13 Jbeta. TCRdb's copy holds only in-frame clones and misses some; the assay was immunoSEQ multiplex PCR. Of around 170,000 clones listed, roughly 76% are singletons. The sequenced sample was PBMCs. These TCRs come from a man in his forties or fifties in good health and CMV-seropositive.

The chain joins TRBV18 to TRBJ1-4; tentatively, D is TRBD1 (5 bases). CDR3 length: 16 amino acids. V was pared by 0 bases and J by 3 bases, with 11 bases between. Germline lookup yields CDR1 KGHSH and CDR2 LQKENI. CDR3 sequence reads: CASSPPGAGPNEKLFF. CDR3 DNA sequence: TGTGCCAGCTCACCACCAGGGGCAGGGCCTAATGAAAAACTGTTTTTT.

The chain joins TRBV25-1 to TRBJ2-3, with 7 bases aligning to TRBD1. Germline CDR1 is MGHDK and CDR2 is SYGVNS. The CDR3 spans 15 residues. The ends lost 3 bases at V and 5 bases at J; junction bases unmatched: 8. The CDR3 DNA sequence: TGTGCCAGCAGTGATGGTGCAGGGGGTATAGATACGCAGTATTTT. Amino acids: CASSDGAGGIDTQYF. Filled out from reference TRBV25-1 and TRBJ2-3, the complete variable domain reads EADIYQTPRYLVIGTGKKITLECSQTMGHDKMYWYQQDPGMELHLIHYSYGVNSTEKGDLSSESTVSRIRTEHFPLTLESARPSHTSQYLCASSDGAGGIDTQYFGPGTRLTVL.

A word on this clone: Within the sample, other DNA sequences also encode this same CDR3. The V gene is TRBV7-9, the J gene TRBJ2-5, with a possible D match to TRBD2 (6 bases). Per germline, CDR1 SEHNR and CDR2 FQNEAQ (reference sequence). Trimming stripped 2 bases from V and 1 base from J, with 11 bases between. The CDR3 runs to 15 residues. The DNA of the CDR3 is TGTGCCAGCAGCTTACCCCGCGGGACCCAAGAGACCCAGTACTTC. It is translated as CASSLPRGTQETQYF. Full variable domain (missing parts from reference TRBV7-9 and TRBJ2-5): DTGVSQNPRHKITKRGQNVTFRCDPISEHNRLYWYRQTLGQGPEFLTYFQNEAQLEKSRLLSDRFSAERPKGSFSTLEIQRTEQGDSAMYLCASSLPRGTQETQYFGPGTRLLVL.

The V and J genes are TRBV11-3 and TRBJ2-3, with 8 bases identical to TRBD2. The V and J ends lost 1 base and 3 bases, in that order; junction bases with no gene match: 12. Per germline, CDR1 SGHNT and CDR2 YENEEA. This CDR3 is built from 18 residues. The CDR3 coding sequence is TGTGCCAGCAGCTTAGGCCCCCGACGGGGCGGGGGGACAGATACGCAGTATTTT. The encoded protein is CASSLGPRRGGGTDTQYF.

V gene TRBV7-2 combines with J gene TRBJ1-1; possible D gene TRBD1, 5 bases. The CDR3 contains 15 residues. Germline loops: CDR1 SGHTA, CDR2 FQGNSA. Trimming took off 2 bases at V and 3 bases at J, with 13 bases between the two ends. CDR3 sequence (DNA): TGTGCCAGCAGCTTATTTTGGGGGGGGGACACTGAAGCTTTCTTT. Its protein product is CASSLFWGGDTEAFF.

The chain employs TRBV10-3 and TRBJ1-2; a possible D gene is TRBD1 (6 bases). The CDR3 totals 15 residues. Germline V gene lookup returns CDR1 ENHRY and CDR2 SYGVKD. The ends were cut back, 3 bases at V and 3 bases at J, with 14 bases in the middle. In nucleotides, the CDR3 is TGTGCCATCAGTGAACCGGACAGAGGGGACTATGGCTACACCTTC. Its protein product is CAISEPDRGDYGYTF.

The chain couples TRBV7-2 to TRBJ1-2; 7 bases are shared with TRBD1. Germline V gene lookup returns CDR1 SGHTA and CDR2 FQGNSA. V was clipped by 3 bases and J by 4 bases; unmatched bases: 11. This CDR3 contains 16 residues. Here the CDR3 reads CASSLDVTGSFYGYTF. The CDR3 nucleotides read TGTGCCAGCAGCTTGGACGTGACAGGGAGCTTCTATGGCTACACCTTC. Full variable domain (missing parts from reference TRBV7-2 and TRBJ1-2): GAGVSQSPSNKVTEKGKDVELRCDPISGHTALYWYRQSLGQGLEFLIYFQGNSAPDKSGLPSDRFSAERTGGSVSTLTIQRTQQEDSAVYLCASSLDVTGSFYGYTFGSGTRLTVV.

This chain's CDR3 is CSVGGENEQFF. The DNA of the CDR3 is TGCAGCGTTGGGGGGGAAAATGAGCAGTTCTTC. V gene TRBV29-1 combines with J gene TRBJ2-1, with D perhaps matching TRBD2 (6 bases). Germline lookup yields CDR1 SQVTM and CDR2 ANQGSEA. The CDR3 covers 11 residues. Deletions cut 4 bases from V and 7 bases from J, with 8 bases between.

CDR3 nucleotides: TGTGCCAGCAGCATAAGGACAGGGGGCGGCCCAGATACGCAGTATTTT. Amino acid sequence: CASSIRTGGGPDTQYF. This chain connects TRBV7-6 to TRBJ2-3, with 11 bases identical to TRBD1. Trimming cost V 5 bases and J 4 bases; bases outside gene matches: 8. This CDR3 has 16 amino acids. CDR1 and CDR2 from the germline V gene are SGHVS and FNYEAQ.

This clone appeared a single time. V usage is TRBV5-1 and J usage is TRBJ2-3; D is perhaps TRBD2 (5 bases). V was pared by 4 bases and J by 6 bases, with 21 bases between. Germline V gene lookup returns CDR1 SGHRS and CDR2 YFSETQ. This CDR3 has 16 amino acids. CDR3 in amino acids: CASSPGLNPGPDTQYF. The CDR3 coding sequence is TGCGCCAGCAGCCCCGGACTCAACCCCGGCCCCGATACGCAGTATTTT.

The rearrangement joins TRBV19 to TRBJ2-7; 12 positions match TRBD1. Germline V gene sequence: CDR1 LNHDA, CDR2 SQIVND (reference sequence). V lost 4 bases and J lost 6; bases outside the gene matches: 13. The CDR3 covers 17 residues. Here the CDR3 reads CASSTAAGTGGGGEQYF. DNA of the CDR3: TGTGCCAGTAGTACTGCGGCGGGGACAGGGGGCGGTGGCGAGCAGTACTTC.

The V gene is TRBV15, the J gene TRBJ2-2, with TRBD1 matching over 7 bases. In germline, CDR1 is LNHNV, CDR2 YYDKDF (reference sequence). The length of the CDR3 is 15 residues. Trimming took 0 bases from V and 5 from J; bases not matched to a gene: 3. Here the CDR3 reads CATSREETGTGELFF. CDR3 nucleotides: TGTGCCACCAGCAGAGAGGAGACAGGGACCGGGGAGCTGTTTTTT.

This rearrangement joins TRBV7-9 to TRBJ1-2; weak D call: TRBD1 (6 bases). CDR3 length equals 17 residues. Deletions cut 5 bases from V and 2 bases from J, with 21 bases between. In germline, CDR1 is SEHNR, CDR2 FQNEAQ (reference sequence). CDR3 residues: CASSPSGTPRINYGYTF. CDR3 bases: TGTGCCAGCAGCCCCTCCGGGACACCACGAATCAACTATGGCTACACCTTC.

CDR3 DNA: TGTGCCAGCAGCTTAGTAGGGGCGACCAACGAGCAGTACTTC. It codes for CASSLVGATNEQYF. V and J are TRBV7-9 and TRBJ2-7, with D perhaps matching TRBD1 (5 bases). This CDR3 spans 14 amino acids. Trimming left V 1 base short and J 5 bases short, with 12 bases between. The germline gives CDR1 SEHNR, CDR2 FQNEAQ (reference sequence).

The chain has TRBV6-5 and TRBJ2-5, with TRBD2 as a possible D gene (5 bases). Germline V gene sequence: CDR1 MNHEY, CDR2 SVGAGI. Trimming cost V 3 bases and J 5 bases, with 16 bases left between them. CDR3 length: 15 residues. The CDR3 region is CASSYAPGPGETQYF. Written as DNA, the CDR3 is TGTGCCAGCAGTTATGCGCCGGGCCCGGGGGAGACCCAGTACTTC.

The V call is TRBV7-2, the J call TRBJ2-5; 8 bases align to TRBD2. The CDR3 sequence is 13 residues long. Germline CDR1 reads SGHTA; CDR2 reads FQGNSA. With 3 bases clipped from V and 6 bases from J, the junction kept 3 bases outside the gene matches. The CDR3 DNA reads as TGTGCCAGCAGCTTTAGCGGGGTTCAGACCCAGTACTTC. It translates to CASSFSGVQTQYF. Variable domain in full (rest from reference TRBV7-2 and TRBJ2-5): GAGVSQSPSNKVTEKGKDVELRCDPISGHTALYWYRQSLGQGLEFLIYFQGNSAPDKSGLPSDRFSAERTGGSVSTLTIQRTQQEDSAVYLCASSFSGVQTQYFGPGTRLLVL.

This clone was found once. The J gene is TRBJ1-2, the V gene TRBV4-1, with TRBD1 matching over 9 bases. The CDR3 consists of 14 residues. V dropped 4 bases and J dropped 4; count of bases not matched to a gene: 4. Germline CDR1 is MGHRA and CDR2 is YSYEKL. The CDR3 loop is CASSPQGASYGYTF. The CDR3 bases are TGCGCCAGCAGCCCACAGGGGGCGAGCTATGGCTACACCTTC.

The CDR3 DNA reads as TGTGCCAGCAGCGTAGGCTTGGGGGGTCAGGAGACCCAGTACTTC. Protein sequence: CASSVGLGGQETQYF. The chain combines TRBV9 with TRBJ2-5, with D perhaps TRBD2 (6 bases). The CDR3 runs 15 residues. Looked up from germline, CDR1 is SGDLS and CDR2 is YYNGEE. V was pared by 0 bases and J by 5 bases, with 14 bases between.

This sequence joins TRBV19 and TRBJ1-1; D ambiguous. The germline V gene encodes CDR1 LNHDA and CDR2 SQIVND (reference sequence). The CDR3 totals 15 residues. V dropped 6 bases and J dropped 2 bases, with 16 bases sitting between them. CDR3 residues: CASSPARALNTEAFF. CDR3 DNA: TGTGCCAGTAGCCCCGCGAGGGCCCTAAACACTGAAGCTTTCTTT.

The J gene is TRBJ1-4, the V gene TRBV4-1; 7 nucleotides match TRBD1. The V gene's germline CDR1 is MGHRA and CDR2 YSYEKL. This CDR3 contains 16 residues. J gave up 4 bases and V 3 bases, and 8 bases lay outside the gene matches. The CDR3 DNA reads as TGCGCCAGCAGCCAGTTAGGGACAGCCCATAATGAAAAACTGTTTTTT. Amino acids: CASSQLGTAHNEKLFF.

The CDR3 loop reads CASSPLGQDEKLFF. In nucleotides, the CDR3 is TGTGCCAGCAGTCCACTAGGACAGGATGAAAAACTGTTTTTT. The V call is TRBV27, the J call TRBJ1-4; 7 nucleotides match TRBD1. Germline values: CDR1 MNHEY, CDR2 SMNVEV (reference sequence). Trimming took 5 bases from V and 6 from J; bases not matched to a gene: 6. The CDR3 contains 14 residues.